Each of the 4 T cell receptor beta chains below was sequenced from the same sample in a study of early stage breast cancer tumors. Assay used: immunoSEQ multiplex PCR; TCRdb lists only in-frame clones, some missing. The sample yields more than 55,000 clones, 60% to 85% seen once. Sequenced input: blood. Receptors were obtained from a person aged 30 to 40 with breast cancer.

The rearrangement uses TRBV7-9 and TRBJ1-1; D is undetermined. CDR1 is SEHNR and CDR2 is FQNEAQ in the germline V gene (reference sequence). V lost 5 bases and J lost 2, with 9 bases in between. This CDR3 has 13 residues. CDR3 sequence: CASSPSTNTEAFF. The CDR3 nucleotides read TGTGCCAGCAGCCCCTCGACTAACACTGAAGCTTTCTTT. Using reference TRBV7-9 and TRBJ1-1 for the parts outside the CDR3, the full variable domain is DTGVSQNPRHKITKRGQNVTFRCDPISEHNRLYWYRQTLGQGPEFLTYFQNEAQLEKSRLLSDRFSAERPKGSFSTLEIQRTEQGDSAMYLCASSPSTNTEAFFGQGTRLTVV.

The V and J genes are TRBV6-1 and TRBJ1-1; 7 nucleotides agree with TRBD1. The length of the CDR3 is 13 residues. The germline V gene has CDR1 MNHNS and CDR2 SASEGT. The V segment lost 6 bases and the J segment 5 bases; nucleotides outside the gene matches: 6. This chain's CDR3 is CASRQQGKTEAFF. The DNA for the CDR3 is TGTGCCAGCAGGCAACAGGGGAAGACTGAAGCTTTCTTT.

V usage is TRBV7-3 and J usage is TRBJ2-3; D may be TRBD1 (7 bases). CDR3 length equals 13 residues. Germline-derived CDR1 and CDR2 are SGHTA and FQGTGA. Trimming cost V 2 bases and J 5 bases, with 8 bases left between them. CDR3 bases: TGTGCCAGCAGCTTACAGGGGGGAGATACGCAGTATTTT. It codes for CASSLQGGDTQYF.

This clone has a handful of counts. The chain couples TRBV18 to TRBJ1-1; D is unclear. The germline V gene encodes CDR1 KGHSH and CDR2 LQKENI. Deletions cut 1 base from V and 1 base from J, with 10 bases between. The CDR3 sequence is 15 residues long. CDR3 nucleotides: TGTGCCAGCTCACCACGGCGGGAGGGGAACACTGAAGCTTTCTTT. Translating it yields CASSPRREGNTEAFF. The full variable domain, rest sourced from reference TRBV18 and TRBJ1-1, is NAGVMQNPRHLVRRRGQEARLRCSPMKGHSHVYWYRQLPEEGLKFMVYLQKENIIDESGMPKERFSAEFPKEGPSILRIQQVVRGDSAAYFCASSPRREGNTEAFFGQGTRLTVV.